The 25 T cell receptor beta chains presented below share a single source sample, sequenced in a study of T cells in Graves' hyperthyroidism and ophthalmopathy. Amplified TCR beta CDR3 regions derived from RNA transcripts. Initially, a first-round RT-PCR of the TCR CDR3 employed the HTBI primer set. MiXCR, run by TCRdb on the multiplex PCR reads, gives a single entry per CDR3 protein. The sample has over 450,000 distinct CDR3 sequences, roughly 17% seen once. The sample consisted of blood. Receptors originate from a woman aged 18-29 years with Graves' ophthalmopathy.

A word on this clonotype: A much more abundant neighbour one base away suggests this may be a read error. V is TRBV7-9 and J is TRBJ2-3, with 9 bases matching TRBD2. V lost 2 bases and J lost 7; bases outside the gene matches: 13. The CDR3 is 17 residues long. Germline CDR1 SEHNR, CDR2 FQNEAQ (reference sequence). Here the CDR3 DNA reads TGTGCCAGCAGCTTAAGCTTGGCGGGAGGGCCGGCACATACGCAGTATTTT. Its protein product is CASSLSLAGGPAHTQYF.

For this clonotype: A much larger clone differs by one base, so this may be a read error. The chain links TRBV7-9 to TRBJ1-4; 7 bases fit TRBD1. CDR1 is SEHNR, CDR2 FQNEAQ, per germline (reference sequence). This CDR3 is 15 amino acids long. V was pared by 5 bases and J by 4 bases, with 7 bases of the junction left unmatched. The CDR3 spells CASSAPGQINEKLFF. In DNA, the CDR3 is TGTGCCAGCAGCGCGCCGGGACAGATTAATGAAAAACTGTTTTTT.

V usage is TRBV19 and J usage is TRBJ2-3; unclear D gene. Germline values: CDR1 LNHDA, CDR2 SQIVND (reference sequence). Trimming took off 8 bases at V and 4 bases at J, with 16 bases between the two ends. The CDR3 loop spans 14 amino acids. CDR3 DNA: TGTGCCAGTCGGGCCCTATCCGACCCAGATACGCAGTATTTT. It is translated as CASRALSDPDTQYF.

There are many counts of this clonotype. The chain carries TRBV20-1 and TRBJ2-5; tentatively, D is TRBD2 (5 bases). Germline CDR1 DFQATT, CDR2 SNEGSKA (reference sequence). This CDR3 region has 11 residues. V gave up 8 bases and J gave up 1 base, with 8 bases separating them. The CDR3 is CSPGIQETQYF. The CDR3 bases are TGCAGTCCGGGGATCCAAGAGACCCAGTACTTC.

This clonotype was observed a few times. The chain couples TRBV29-1 to TRBJ2-3; D remains ambiguous. This CDR3 spans 15 amino acids. Per the germline V gene, CDR1 is SQVTM and CDR2 is ANQGSEA. Trimming left V 4 bases short and J 2 bases short, with 16 bases between. The CDR3 spells CSVAPETENTDTQYF. CDR3 DNA: TGCAGCGTTGCCCCGGAAACGGAGAACACAGATACGCAGTATTTT.

This clonotype has ten or more counts. The chain carries TRBV30 and TRBJ1-5; D remains unclear. CDR3 length: 15 residues. The V gene's germline CDR1 is GTSNPN and CDR2 SVGIG (reference sequence). Trimming removed 0 bases from V and 0 bases from J, with 9 bases in between. CDR3 sequence: CAWSVWANSNQPQHF. In nucleotides, the CDR3 is TGTGCCTGGAGTGTCTGGGCGAATAGCAATCAGCCCCAGCATTTT.

This clonotype was detected a few times. The chain couples TRBV20-1 to TRBJ1-1, with TRBD1 identical over 11 bases. There are 16 residues in the CDR3. Germline CDR1 reads DFQATT; CDR2 reads SNEGSKA (reference sequence). V dropped 7 bases and J dropped 3; count of bases not matched to a gene: 13. The CDR3 reads CSVRSGTGGVYTEAFF. CDR3 sequence (DNA): TGCAGTGTTCGATCCGGGACAGGGGGAGTTTACACTGAAGCTTTCTTT.

V and J are TRBV20-1 and TRBJ2-7; tentatively, D is TRBD1 (5 bases). Trimming removed 5 bases from V and 4 bases from J, with 24 bases in between. Germline CDR1 DFQATT, CDR2 SNEGSKA (reference sequence). CDR3 length: 16 amino acids. The CDR3 nucleotides read TGCAGTGCTGGGCTCCGAAGGACACTTGATGATTACGAGCAGTACTTC. As protein: CSAGLRRTLDDYEQYF.

This clonotype was seen a single time. V and J are TRBV13 and TRBJ2-7; perhaps TRBD2 as D (5 bases). The CDR3 runs 12 residues. Germline CDR1 reads PRHDT; CDR2 reads FYEKMQ (reference sequence). Trimming took 5 bases from V and 3 from J, leaving 8 bases between them. Here the CDR3 reads CASSTDCYEQYF. In DNA, the CDR3 is TGTGCCAGCAGCACGGACTGCTACGAGCAGTACTTC.

This clonotype was counted many times. The chain joins TRBV28 to TRBJ1-1, with 10 bases aligning to TRBD1. This CDR3 comprises 13 residues. V gave up 6 bases and J gave up 4 bases; unmatched junction bases: 2. From germline, CDR1 is MDHEN and CDR2 SYDVKM. This CDR3 is CASRWDRGTEAFF. The CDR3 nucleotides are TGTGCCAGCAGATGGGACAGGGGCACTGAAGCTTTCTTT. Full variable domain (missing parts from reference TRBV28 and TRBJ1-1): DVKVTQSSRYLVKRTGEKVFLECVQDMDHENMFWYRQDPGLGLRLIYFSYDVKMKEKGDIPEGYSVSREKKERFSLILESASTNQTSMYLCASRWDRGTEAFFGQGTRLTVV.

This clonotype occurred many times. The gene calls are TRBV7-8 and TRBJ2-5; 7 positions match TRBD1. The CDR3 runs 15 residues. Germline assignment: CDR1 SGHVS and CDR2 FQNEAQ. V shed 5 bases, J shed 2 bases, and the junction held 8 bases outside the gene matches. The CDR3 here is CASSQTTGEQETQYF. CDR3 nucleotide sequence: TGTGCCAGCAGCCAAACTACAGGGGAACAAGAGACCCAGTACTTC.

This clonotype was recorded many times. V usage is TRBV27 and J usage is TRBJ2-3; no definite D call. Germline loops: CDR1 MNHEY, CDR2 SMNVEV (reference sequence). V lost 2 bases and J 2 bases, leaving 8 bases between the germline ends. This CDR3 contains 14 residues. CDR3 sequence: CASSLDSYTDTQYF. The CDR3 DNA follows: TGTGCCAGCAGTTTAGATTCCTACACAGATACGCAGTATTTT.

This clonotype showed up just a few times. The CDR3 DNA reads as TGTGCCAGCAGCTCCGACAGGGTTAATGAAAAACTGTTTTTT. Translating it yields CASSSDRVNEKLFF. The rearrangement uses TRBV14 and TRBJ1-4; 7 bases agree with TRBD1. Germline V gives CDR1 SGHDN, CDR2 FVKESK. The CDR3 loop spans 14 amino acids. V was clipped by 5 bases and J by 4 bases; unmatched bases: 4.

The chain combines TRBV19 with TRBJ1-5; perhaps TRBD1 as D (5 bases). The CDR3 extends over 17 amino acids. Trimming took 3 bases from V and 2 from J, leaving 17 bases between them. CDR1 is LNHDA and CDR2 is SQIVND in the germline V gene (reference sequence). The CDR3 loop reads CASSIGSGTKGNQPQHF. As DNA, the CDR3 is TGTGCCAGTAGTATCGGGTCGGGGACGAAGGGCAATCAGCCCCAGCATTTT.

The chain has TRBV9 and TRBJ1-3; D might be TRBD1 (5 bases). The CDR3 runs to 15 residues. Germline V CDR1 and CDR2: SGDLS, YYNGEE. V gave up 2 bases and J gave up 4 bases, with 13 bases separating them. The chain's CDR3 is CASSVGGRGGNTIYF. In DNA form, the CDR3 reads TGTGCCAGCAGCGTTGGAGGCCGGGGGGGAAACACCATATATTTT.

This clonotype was detected many times. The V gene is TRBV6-1, the J gene TRBJ1-2; D is unresolved. The ends were cut back, 1 base at V and 4 bases at J, with 7 bases in the middle. The CDR3 is 13 residues long. Germline V gene data show CDR1 as MNHNS and CDR2 as SASEGT. The CDR3, as DNA: TGTGCCAGCAGTGAAGGACGGGCCTATGGCTACACCTTC. This sequence encodes CASSEGRAYGYTF.

In its sample, this clonotype was seen a few times. The chain combines TRBV27 with TRBJ2-1, with D possibly TRBD2 on 6 matching bases. Trimming took off 7 bases at V and 0 bases at J, with 13 bases between the two ends. The CDR3 is 15 amino acids. In germline, CDR1 is MNHEY, CDR2 SMNVEV (reference sequence). Written as DNA, the CDR3 is TGTGCCAGCACCTTACGGGGGAGCTCCTACAATGAGCAGTTCTTC. Its protein product is CASTLRGSSYNEQFF.

This clonotype was counted at least ten times. The chain has TRBV28 and TRBJ2-1, with D perhaps given as TRBD1 or TRBD2 (5 bases each). V was trimmed by 4 bases and J by 6 bases, leaving 13 bases between them. Germline CDR1 MDHEN, CDR2 SYDVKM. There are 14 residues in the CDR3. The CDR3 here is CASSSPAGANEQFF. DNA for the CDR3: TGTGCCAGCAGTTCCCCGGCCGGGGCCAATGAGCAGTTCTTC.

This clonotype came up a few times. This chain connects TRBV7-9 to TRBJ1-1; D is unresolved. CDR1 SEHNR and CDR2 FQNEAQ come from the germline V gene (reference sequence). Trimming removed 8 bases from V and 1 base from J, with 8 bases in between. The CDR3 totals 12 residues. CDR3 bases: TGTGCCAGCGATAAAACGAACACTGAAGCTTTCTTT. Protein sequence: CASDKTNTEAFF. The whole variable domain, remainder taken from reference TRBV7-9 and TRBJ1-1, is DTGVSQNPRHKITKRGQNVTFRCDPISEHNRLYWYRQTLGQGPEFLTYFQNEAQLEKSRLLSDRFSAERPKGSFSTLEIQRTEQGDSAMYLCASDKTNTEAFFGQGTRLTVV.

This clonotype occurred a few times. V usage is TRBV6-1 and J usage is TRBJ2-1; D possibly corresponds to TRBD2 (6 bases). CDR3 length: 15 residues. Trimming pared 3 bases from V and 3 bases from J, leaving 12 bases between. Germline CDR1 MNHNS, CDR2 SASEGT. The DNA of the CDR3 is TGTGCCAGCAGTGATGAAGCGGGTCACTACAATGAGCAGTTCTTC. It is translated as CASSDEAGHYNEQFF.

Only a few counts were recorded for this clonotype. This chain links TRBV7-9 with TRBJ1-5; possible D gene TRBD1, 5 bases. The V gene's germline CDR1 is SEHNR and CDR2 FQNEAQ (reference sequence). This CDR3 comprises 13 residues. V lost 11 bases and J 2 bases, leaving 13 bases between the germline ends. CDR3 sequence (DNA): TGTGCCTCTCGGGGCGGGGGCAATCAGCCCCAGCATTTT. Residues: CASRGGGNQPQHF.

V and J are TRBV28 and TRBJ2-2; 9 nucleotides line up with TRBD2. The length of the CDR3 is 16 residues. CDR1 and CDR2 from the germline V gene are MDHEN and SYDVKM. V lost 2 bases, J lost 8 bases, and 9 bases stayed unmatched. The CDR3 region has the DNA TGTGCCAGCAGTTTAGGCGGGAGGGCCGTTACTGGGGAGCTGTTTTTT. Protein sequence: CASSLGGRAVTGELFF.

This clonotype was observed at least ten times. The chain employs TRBV7-3 and TRBJ1-1, with D unclear. The CDR3 loop spans 15 amino acids. Per the germline V gene, CDR1 is SGHTA and CDR2 is FQGTGA. V gave up 0 bases and J gave up 1 base, with 9 bases separating them. CDR3 DNA sequence: TGTGCCAGCAGCTTAACGGCAGGCCCGAACACTGAAGCTTTCTTT. It yields the protein CASSLTAGPNTEAFF.

Remarks on this clonotype: This may come from a read error, since a much larger clone is one base off. The chain joins TRBV28 to TRBJ1-3, with D tentatively TRBD1 (5 bases). This CDR3 has 14 residues. Germline values: CDR1 MDHEN, CDR2 SYDVKM. Deletions cut 2 bases from V and 3 bases from J, with 8 bases between. CDR3: CASSLPGIGNTIYF. The CDR3 nucleotides are TGTGCCAGCAGTTTACCAGGGATTGGAAACACCATATATTTT.

The rearrangement joins TRBV24-1 to TRBJ2-2; 7 nucleotides align to TRBD1. V lost 7 bases and J lost 7; bases outside the gene matches: 5. Germline V CDR1 and CDR2: KGHDR, SFDVKD. The CDR3 runs 13 residues. The CDR3 bases are TGTGCCACCAGGAACAGGGGCGGCGGGGAGCTGTTTTTT. Protein sequence: CATRNRGGGELFF.